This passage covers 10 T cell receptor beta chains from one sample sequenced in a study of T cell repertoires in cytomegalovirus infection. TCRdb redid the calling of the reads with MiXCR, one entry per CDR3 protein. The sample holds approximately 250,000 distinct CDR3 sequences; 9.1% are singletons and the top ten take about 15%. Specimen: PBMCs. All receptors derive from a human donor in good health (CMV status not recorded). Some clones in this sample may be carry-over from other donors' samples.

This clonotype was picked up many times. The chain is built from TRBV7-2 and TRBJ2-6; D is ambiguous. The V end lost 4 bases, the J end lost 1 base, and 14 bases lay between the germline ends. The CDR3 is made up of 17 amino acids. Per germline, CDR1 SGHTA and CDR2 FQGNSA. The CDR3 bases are TGTGCCAGCAGCTCAGTGGGTCTAGTTTCTGGGGCCAACGTCCTGACTTTC. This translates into CASSSVGLVSGANVLTF. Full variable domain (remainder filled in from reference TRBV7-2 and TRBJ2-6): GAGVSQSPSNKVTEKGKDVELRCDPISGHTALYWYRQSLGQGLEFLIYFQGNSAPDKSGLPSDRFSAERTGGSVSTLTIQRTQQEDSAVYLCASSSVGLVSGANVLTFGAGSRLTVL.

Here the CDR3 reads CASSIGRQADTQYF. The CDR3 coding sequence is TGTGCCAGCAGTATAGGGAGGCAGGCAGATACGCAGTATTTT. The gene calls are TRBV6-1 and TRBJ2-3, with a weak D call TRBD2 (6 bases). The ends were cut back, 5 bases at V and 4 bases at J, with 13 bases in the middle. The CDR3 covers 14 residues. Germline CDR1 and CDR2: MNHNS and SASEGT.

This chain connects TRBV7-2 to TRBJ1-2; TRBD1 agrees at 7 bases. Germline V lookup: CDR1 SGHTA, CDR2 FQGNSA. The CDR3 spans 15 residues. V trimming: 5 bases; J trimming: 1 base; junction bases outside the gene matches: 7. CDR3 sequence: CASSPLRDSNYGYTF. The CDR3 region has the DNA TGTGCCAGCAGCCCACTCCGGGACAGTAACTATGGCTACACCTTC. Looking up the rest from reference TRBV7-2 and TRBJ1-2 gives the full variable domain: GAGVSQSPSNKVTEKGKDVELRCDPISGHTALYWYRQSLGQGLEFLIYFQGNSAPDKSGLPSDRFSAERTGGSVSTLTIQRTQQEDSAVYLCASSPLRDSNYGYTFGSGTRLTVV.

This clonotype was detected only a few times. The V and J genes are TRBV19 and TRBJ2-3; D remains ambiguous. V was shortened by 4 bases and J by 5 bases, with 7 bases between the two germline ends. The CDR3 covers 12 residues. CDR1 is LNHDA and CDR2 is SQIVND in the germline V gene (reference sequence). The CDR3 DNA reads TGTGCCAGTAGTACCCGGCAAGATACGCAGTATTTT. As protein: CASSTRQDTQYF.

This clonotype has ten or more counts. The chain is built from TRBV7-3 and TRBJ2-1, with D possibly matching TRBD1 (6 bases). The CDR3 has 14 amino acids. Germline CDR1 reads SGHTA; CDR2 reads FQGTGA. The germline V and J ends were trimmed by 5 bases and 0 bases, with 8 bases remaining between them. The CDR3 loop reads CASSPRGSYNEQFF. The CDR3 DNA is TGTGCCAGCAGCCCCAGGGGCTCCTACAATGAGCAGTTCTTC.

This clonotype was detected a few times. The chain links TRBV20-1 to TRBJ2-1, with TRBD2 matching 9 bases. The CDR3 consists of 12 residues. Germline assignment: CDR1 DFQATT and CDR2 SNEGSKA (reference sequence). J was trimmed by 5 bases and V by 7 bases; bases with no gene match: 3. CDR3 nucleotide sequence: TGCAGTGGCGGGAGGGCTCACAATGAGCAGTTCTTC. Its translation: CSGGRAHNEQFF.

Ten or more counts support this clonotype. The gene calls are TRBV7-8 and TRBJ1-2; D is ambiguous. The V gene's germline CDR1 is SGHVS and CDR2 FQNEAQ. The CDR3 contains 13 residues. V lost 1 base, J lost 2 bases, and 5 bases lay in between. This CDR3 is CASSLVLNYGYTF. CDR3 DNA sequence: TGTGCCAGCAGCTTAGTCTTGAACTATGGCTACACCTTC.

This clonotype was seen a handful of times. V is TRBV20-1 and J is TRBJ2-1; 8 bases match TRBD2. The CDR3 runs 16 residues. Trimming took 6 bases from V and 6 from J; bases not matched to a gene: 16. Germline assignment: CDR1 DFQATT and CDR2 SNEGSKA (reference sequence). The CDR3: CSAVGYGSGGTNEQFF. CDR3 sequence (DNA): TGCAGTGCCGTAGGGTATGGCAGCGGGGGTACCAATGAGCAGTTCTTC.

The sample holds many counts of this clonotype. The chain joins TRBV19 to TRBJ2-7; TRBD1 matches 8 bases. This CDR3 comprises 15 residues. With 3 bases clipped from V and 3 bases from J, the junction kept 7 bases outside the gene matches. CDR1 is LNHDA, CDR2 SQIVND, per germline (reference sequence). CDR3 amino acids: CASSMSRGRFYEQYF. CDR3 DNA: TGTGCCAGTAGTATGAGCAGGGGGCGCTTCTACGAGCAGTACTTC.

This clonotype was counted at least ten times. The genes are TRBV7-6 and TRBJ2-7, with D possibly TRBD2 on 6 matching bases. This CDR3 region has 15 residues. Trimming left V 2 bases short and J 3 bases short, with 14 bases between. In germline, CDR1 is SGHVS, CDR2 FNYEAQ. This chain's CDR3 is CASSLRGLGDYEQYF. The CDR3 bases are TGTGCCAGCAGCTTAAGGGGACTGGGGGACTACGAGCAGTACTTC.